A selection of T cell receptor beta chains follows, all from one sample in a study of T cell responses to AZD1222 COVID-19 vaccine. The data were produced by immunoSEQ multiplex PCR, yet TCRdb's version contains in-frame clones alone and is incomplete. The sample holds 85,000 to 110,000 clones, 88% seen once. Here the sequenced sample was peripheral blood, taken on day 0 of AZD1222 vaccination. The source is an adult in good health. Both conserved end residues are part of each CDR3. The order of the fields is V gene, D gene, clone size, J gene, CDR3 DNA, CDR3 protein. A D gene is named only where the DNA matches it firmly. Rows may omit the clone size; those that give it use once, few, many or a size class.

V gene: TRBV5-1; D gene: -; clone size: -; J gene: TRBJ2-2; CDR3 DNA: TGCGCCAGCAGCCTCAACACCGGGGAGCTGTTTTTT; CDR3 protein: CASSLNTGELFF
V gene: TRBV19; D gene: -; clone size: -; J gene: TRBJ2-6; CDR3 DNA: TGTGCCAGTACCACTGCCCGATCTGTTATTCTCTCTGGGGCCAACGTCCTGACTTTC; CDR3 protein: CASTTARSVILSGANVLTF
V gene: TRBV5-5; D gene: -; clone size: few; J gene: TRBJ2-7; CDR3 DNA: TGTGCCAGCAGCCCCTCCTGGACAAGTTCTACCTACGAGCAGTACTTC; CDR3 protein: CASSPSWTSSTYEQYF
V gene: TRBV20-1; D gene: -; clone size: -; J gene: TRBJ1-1; CDR3 DNA: TGCAGTGCTAGTCGGCAGAACCTGGACACTGAAGCTTTCTTT; CDR3 protein: CSASRQNLDTEAFF
V gene: TRBV3-1/TRBV3-2; D gene: -; clone size: -; J gene: TRBJ2-7; CDR3 DNA: TGTGCCAGCAGAAAGAATCCCCAGAGCAACTACGAGCAGTACTTC; CDR3 protein: CASRKNPQSNYEQYF
V gene: TRBV19; D gene: -; clone size: -; J gene: TRBJ1-6; CDR3 DNA: TGTGCCAGTACTACAGATTATAATTCACCCCTCCACTTT; CDR3 protein: CASTTDYNSPLHF
V gene: TRBV19; D gene: TRBD1; clone size: -; J gene: TRBJ1-6; CDR3 DNA: TGTGCCAGTACCCCGACAGGGACCTATAATTCACCCCTCCACTTT; CDR3 protein: CASTPTGTYNSPLHF
V gene: TRBV12-3/TRBV12-4; D gene: -; clone size: -; J gene: TRBJ2-5; CDR3 DNA: TGTGCCAGCAGTTTGGGGTCCAGGGAGACCCAGTACTTC; CDR3 protein: CASSLGSRETQYF
V gene: TRBV19; D gene: -; clone size: -; J gene: TRBJ1-2; CDR3 DNA: TGTGCCAGTAGTAACCAGGGTTATGGCTACACCTTC; CDR3 protein: CASSNQGYGYTF
V gene: TRBV6-5; D gene: TRBD1; clone size: -; J gene: TRBJ1-3; CDR3 DNA: TGTGCCAGCAGTACAGGGGGTGGAAACACCATATATTTT; CDR3 protein: CASSTGGGNTIYF
V gene: TRBV28; D gene: -; clone size: -; J gene: TRBJ1-4; CDR3 DNA: TGTGCCAGCAGTTTCGTTGGCGCCGGCCATAATGAAAAACTGTTTTTT; CDR3 protein: CASSFVGAGHNEKLFF
V gene: TRBV7-8; D gene: TRBD2; clone size: -; J gene: TRBJ2-3; CDR3 DNA: TGTGCCAGCAGCCGAGCGGGACCTACGCAGTATTTT; CDR3 protein: CASSRAGPTQYF
V gene: TRBV9; D gene: TRBD2; clone size: -; J gene: TRBJ2-7; CDR3 DNA: TGTGCCAGCAGCCTAAAAGGACTAGCCTCCTACGAGCAGTACTTC; CDR3 protein: CASSLKGLASYEQYF
V gene: TRBV10-3; D gene: -; clone size: -; J gene: TRBJ2-1; CDR3 DNA: TGTGCCATCCAGGAGGGGCAGGCCGATGAGCAGTTCTTC; CDR3 protein: CAIQEGQADEQFF
V gene: TRBV3-1/TRBV3-2; D gene: -; clone size: -; J gene: TRBJ1-3; CDR3 DNA: TGTGCCAGCAGCCAAGATACCCGGGGGATACCTGGAAACACCATATATTTT; CDR3 protein: CASSQDTRGIPGNTIYF
V gene: TRBV6-5; D gene: -; clone size: -; J gene: TRBJ1-4; CDR3 DNA: TGTGCCAGCAGTCGGAGCAAAGAGAAACTGTTTTTT; CDR3 protein: CASSRSKEKLFF
V gene: TRBV7-3; D gene: -; clone size: -; J gene: TRBJ2-2; CDR3 DNA: TGTGCCAGCAGCTCCAGGACCATGAACACCGGGGAGCTGTTTTTT; CDR3 protein: CASSSRTMNTGELFF
V gene: TRBV9; D gene: -; clone size: -; J gene: TRBJ1-2; CDR3 DNA: TGTGCCAGCAGCGCGCCGGGACTCCTCTATGGCTACACCTTC; CDR3 protein: CASSAPGLLYGYTF
V gene: TRBV19; D gene: -; clone size: -; J gene: TRBJ1-1; CDR3 DNA: TGTGCCAGTAGTCAATACACTGAAGCTTTCTTT; CDR3 protein: CASSQYTEAFF
V gene: TRBV13; D gene: TRBD2; clone size: -; J gene: TRBJ2-3; CDR3 DNA: TGTGCCAGCAGCTTTTCACTAGCGGGGGGGCCTAGCACAGATACGCAGTATTTT; CDR3 protein: CASSFSLAGGPSTDTQYF
V gene: TRBV5-4; D gene: -; clone size: -; J gene: TRBJ1-5; CDR3 DNA: TGTGCCAGCAGCAAGGCAGGGTTGAGTGATCAGCCCCAGCATTTT; CDR3 protein: CASSKAGLSDQPQHF
V gene: TRBV20-1; D gene: -; clone size: -; J gene: TRBJ2-7; CDR3 DNA: TGCAGTGCTAGAGATCTCGACGAGCAGTACTTC; CDR3 protein: CSARDLDEQYF
V gene: TRBV18; D gene: -; clone size: -; J gene: TRBJ2-4; CDR3 DNA: TGTGCCAGCTCACCCCGAGGGGGGTCAGGAAACATTCAGTACTTC; CDR3 protein: CASSPRGGSGNIQYF
V gene: TRBV21-1; D gene: -; clone size: few; J gene: TRBJ2-3; CDR3 DNA: TGTGCCAGCAGCAAAGCCGATCCGACCGGACGGAAGAGCACAGATACGCAGTATTTT; CDR3 protein: CASSKADPTGRKSTDTQYF
V gene: TRBV7-2; D gene: -; clone size: -; J gene: TRBJ2-5; CDR3 DNA: TGTGCCAGCAGCTTAAGAGCCGGGAAGTACCAAGAGACCCAGTACTTC; CDR3 protein: CASSLRAGKYQETQYF
V gene: TRBV28; D gene: -; clone size: -; J gene: TRBJ2-1; CDR3 DNA: TGTGCCAGCAGTTCCGGACACCTATACAATGAGCAGTTCTTC; CDR3 protein: CASSSGHLYNEQFF
V gene: TRBV7-2; D gene: -; clone size: -; J gene: TRBJ2-1; CDR3 DNA: TGTGCCAGCAGCTTAGGGCTATACTACAATGAGCAGTTCTTC; CDR3 protein: CASSLGLYYNEQFF
V gene: TRBV11-3; D gene: TRBD2; clone size: -; J gene: TRBJ2-1; CDR3 DNA: TGTGCCAGCAGCATCCGACTAGCGGGAGGGTACAATGAGCAGTTCTTC; CDR3 protein: CASSIRLAGGYNEQFF
V gene: TRBV18; D gene: -; clone size: -; J gene: TRBJ2-7; CDR3 DNA: TGTGCCAGCTCACAGGACAGTAGCTCCTACGAGCAGTACTTC; CDR3 protein: CASSQDSSSYEQYF
V gene: TRBV18; D gene: TRBD1; clone size: -; J gene: TRBJ1-1; CDR3 DNA: TGTGCCAGCTCACCAAGGACAGGGCACGACACTGAAGCTTTCTTT; CDR3 protein: CASSPRTGHDTEAFF
V gene: TRBV27; D gene: TRBD1; clone size: -; J gene: TRBJ2-1; CDR3 DNA: TGTGCCAGCAGATTTGACCGGGACAGCTCCTACAATGAGCAGTTCTTC; CDR3 protein: CASRFDRDSSYNEQFF
V gene: TRBV7-9; D gene: -; clone size: -; J gene: TRBJ2-5; CDR3 DNA: TGTGCCAGCAGCTTTTTAAGAGAGACCCAGTACTTC; CDR3 protein: CASSFLRETQYF
V gene: TRBV7-2; D gene: -; clone size: -; J gene: TRBJ1-5; CDR3 DNA: TGTGCCAGCAGCTTTGACGGGTATAGCAATCAGCCCCAGCATTTT; CDR3 protein: CASSFDGYSNQPQHF
V gene: TRBV19; D gene: -; clone size: -; J gene: TRBJ1-1; CDR3 DNA: TGTGCCAGTAGCCTCGTGGCAGGGGCGTCGAACACTGAAGCTTTCTTT; CDR3 protein: CASSLVAGASNTEAFF
V gene: TRBV30; D gene: -; clone size: -; J gene: TRBJ1-2; CDR3 DNA: TGTGCCTGGAGTACCCAGAGTTCCTATGGCTACACCTTC; CDR3 protein: CAWSTQSSYGYTF
V gene: TRBV24-1; D gene: -; clone size: -; J gene: TRBJ2-1; CDR3 DNA: TGTGCCACCAGTGATTTACCCTCTAGGGATGAGCAGTTCTTC; CDR3 protein: CATSDLPSRDEQFF
V gene: TRBV30; D gene: -; clone size: -; J gene: TRBJ2-3; CDR3 DNA: TGTGCCTGGGCACAGGGTGTAGATACGCAGTATTTT; CDR3 protein: CAWAQGVDTQYF